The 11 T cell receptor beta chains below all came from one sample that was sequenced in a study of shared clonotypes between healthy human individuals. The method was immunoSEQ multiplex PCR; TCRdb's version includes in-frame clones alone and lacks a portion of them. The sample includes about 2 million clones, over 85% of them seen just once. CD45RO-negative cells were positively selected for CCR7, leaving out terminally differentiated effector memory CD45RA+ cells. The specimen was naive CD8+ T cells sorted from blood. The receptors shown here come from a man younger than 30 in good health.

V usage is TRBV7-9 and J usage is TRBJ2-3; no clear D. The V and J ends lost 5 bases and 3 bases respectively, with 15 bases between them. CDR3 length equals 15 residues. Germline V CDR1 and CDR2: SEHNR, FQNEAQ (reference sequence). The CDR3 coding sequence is TGTGCCAGCAGCCCGGACCACCATGAAACAGATACGCAGTATTTT. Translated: CASSPDHHETDTQYF.

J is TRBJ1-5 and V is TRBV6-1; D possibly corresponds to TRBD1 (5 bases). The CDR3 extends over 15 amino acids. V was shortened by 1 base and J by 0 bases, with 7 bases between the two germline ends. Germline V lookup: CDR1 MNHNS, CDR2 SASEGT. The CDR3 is CASSEVQVSNQPQHF. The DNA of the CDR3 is TGTGCCAGCAGTGAAGTACAGGTTAGCAATCAGCCCCAGCATTTT.

In DNA, the CDR3 is TGTGCCAGCAGCTTCTCCGAGGGGGCCCATAAGCATTTT. This translates into CASSFSEGAHKHF. This chain uses TRBV5-6 with TRBJ1-5; TRBD1 aligns across 7 bases. This CDR3 has 13 amino acids. The V gene's germline CDR1 is SGHDT and CDR2 YYEEEE. The trim removed 2 bases at V and 14 bases at J, leaving 10 bases unmatched.

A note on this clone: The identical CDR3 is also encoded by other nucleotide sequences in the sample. CDR3 nucleotides: TGTGCCAGCAGTTACTCGGAGGGGACTGAAGCTTTCTTT. Translation: CASSYSEGTEAFF. J is TRBJ1-1 and V is TRBV6-6; TRBD1 is a possible D gene (5 bases). The ends were cut back, 0 bases at V and 5 bases at J, with 7 bases in the middle. CDR1 and CDR2 from the germline V gene are MNHNY and SVGAGI (reference sequence). The CDR3 spans 13 residues.

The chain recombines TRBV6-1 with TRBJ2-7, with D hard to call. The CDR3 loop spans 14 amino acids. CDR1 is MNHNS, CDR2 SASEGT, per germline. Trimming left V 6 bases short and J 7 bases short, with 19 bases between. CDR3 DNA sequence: TGTGCCAGCAGGACGACGGCAGGCGAATGGGAGCAGTACTTC. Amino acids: CASRTTAGEWEQYF.

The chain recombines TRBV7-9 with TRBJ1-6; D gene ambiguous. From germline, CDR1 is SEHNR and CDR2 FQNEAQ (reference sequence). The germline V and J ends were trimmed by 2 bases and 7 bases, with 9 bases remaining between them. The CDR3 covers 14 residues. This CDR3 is CASSLLDPNSPLHF. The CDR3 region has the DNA TGTGCCAGCAGCTTACTGGACCCAAATTCACCCCTCCACTTT.

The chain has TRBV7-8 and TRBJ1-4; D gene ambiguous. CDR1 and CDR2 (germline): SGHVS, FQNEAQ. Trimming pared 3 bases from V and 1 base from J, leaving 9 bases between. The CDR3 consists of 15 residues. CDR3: CASSFNAGTNEKLFF. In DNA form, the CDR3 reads TGTGCCAGCAGCTTCAATGCGGGAACTAATGAAAAACTGTTTTTT.

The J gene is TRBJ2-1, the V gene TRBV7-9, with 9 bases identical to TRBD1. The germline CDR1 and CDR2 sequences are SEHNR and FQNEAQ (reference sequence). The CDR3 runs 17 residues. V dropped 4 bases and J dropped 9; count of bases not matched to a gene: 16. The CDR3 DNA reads TGTGCCAGCAGCTCGCGCCAGGGACAGGGTCTCGGTGTTGAGCAGTTCTTC. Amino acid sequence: CASSSRQGQGLGVEQFF.

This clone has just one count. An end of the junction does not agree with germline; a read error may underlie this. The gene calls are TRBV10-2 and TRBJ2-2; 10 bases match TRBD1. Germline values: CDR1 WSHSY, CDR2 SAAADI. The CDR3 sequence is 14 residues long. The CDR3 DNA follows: TGCGCCAGTAGTGACAGGGGGCCCACCGGGGAGCTGTTTTTT. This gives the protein CASSDRGPTGELFF.

CDR3 nucleotides: TGCGCCAGCAGCCAAGATTCGCAGGGGAGGAATTCACCCCTCCACTTT. Protein sequence: CASSQDSQGRNSPLHF. The chain couples TRBV4-1 to TRBJ1-6; tentatively, D is TRBD1 (6 bases). Germline CDR1 and CDR2: MGHRA and YSYEKL. V lost 0 bases and J 7 bases, leaving 13 bases between the germline ends. This CDR3 has 16 residues.

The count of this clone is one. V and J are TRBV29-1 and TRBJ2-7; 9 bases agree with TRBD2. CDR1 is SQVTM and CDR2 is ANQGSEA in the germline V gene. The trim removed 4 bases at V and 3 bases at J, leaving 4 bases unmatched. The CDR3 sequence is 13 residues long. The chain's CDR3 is CSVGGGRGYEQYF. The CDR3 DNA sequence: TGCAGCGTTGGGGGCGGGAGGGGCTACGAGCAGTACTTC.